This T cell receptor beta chain was observed in a study of shared clonotypes between healthy human individuals. Data came from immunoSEQ multiplex PCR; TCRdb stores just in-frame clones and leaves some out. The sample records a few hundred thousand clones, just over 75% being singletons. All participating donors were Caucasian adults from Nashville, Tennessee. This CDR3 has 16 residues. CDR1 is LNHDA, CDR2 SQIVND, per germline (reference sequence). With V trimmed by 3 bases and J by 0 bases, 7 bases remained unmatched. The chain recombines TRBV19 with TRBJ1-2, with 7 bases matching TRBD1. This TCR was recovered from a middle-aged woman in good health. Some clones in this sample may be carry-over from other donors' samples. Sequencing was carried out using PBMCs. CDR3 loop: CASSIGTDLTNYGYTF. DNA for the CDR3: TGTGCCAGTAGTATCGGGACAGATCTAACTAACTATGGCTACACCTTC.